This is a list of T cell receptor beta chains from one sample in a study of cytomegalovirus exposure and HLA in healthy donors. TCRdb's table, derived via immunoSEQ multiplex PCR, lists solely in-frame clones and lacks some. The repertoire holds approximately 100,000 clones, with 77% as singletons. Sequencing was performed on PBMCs. The receptors originated from a woman aged 40 to 55 in good health and CMV-seronegative. Both conserved end residues are part of each CDR3. D genes are given only for firm matches. Clone size appears in some rows only: once, few, many, or a class for an expanded clone.

clone_size cdr3_length j_call v_call d_call cdr3_aa cdr3_nt
- 13 TRBJ2-7 TRBV29-1 - CSVEAATTRGQYF TGCAGCGTTGAGGCCGCTACAACAAGAGGGCAGTACTTC
- 14 TRBJ2-4 TRBV2 TRBD1 CASSGRGRRNIQYF TGTGCCAGCAGTGGTAGGGGGCGGCGCAACATTCAGTACTTC
few 16 TRBJ2-2 TRBV5-1 - CASSLDRQDNTGELFF TGCGCCAGCAGCTTGGACCGACAGGATAACACCGGGGAGCTGTTTTTT
- 16 TRBJ1-2 TRBV23-1 - CASSHPAWAGNYGYTF TGCGCCAGCAGTCACCCCGCTTGGGCAGGGAACTATGGCTACACCTTC
- 15 TRBJ2-7 TRBV25-1 TRBD2 CASSDPAGGPFEQYF TGTGCCAGCAGTGACCCCGCGGGGGGCCCGTTCGAGCAGTACTTC
- 14 TRBJ1-4 TRBV19 TRBD1 CASRTWDSHEKLFF TGTGCCAGTAGAACGTGGGACAGCCATGAAAAACTGTTTTTT
few 15 TRBJ1-3 TRBV30 - CAWSVGAGFGNTIYF TGTGCCTGGAGTGTTGGGGCAGGGTTTGGAAACACCATATATTTT
few 14 TRBJ1-2 TRBV6-1 - CASRSDSVNYGYTF TGTGCCAGCAGAAGTGACAGCGTTAACTATGGCTACACCTTC
- 15 TRBJ2-3 TRBV11-2 TRBD2 CASSYTRGGTDTQYF TGTGCCAGCAGCTATACCCGGGGGGGCACAGATACGCAGTATTTT
once 15 TRBJ1-2 TRBV7-9 TRBD1 CASSPPGQGNYGYTF TGTGCCAGCAGCCCCCCGGGACAGGGGAACTATGGCTACACCTTC
- 12 TRBJ1-1 TRBV7-9 - CASAYGNTEAFF TGTGCCAGCGCCTATGGGAACACTGAAGCTTTCTTT
- 13 TRBJ2-2 TRBV5-1 TRBD1 CASSWTGPGELFF TGCGCCAGCAGCTGGACAGGCCCCGGGGAGCTGTTTTTT
- 15 TRBJ2-5 TRBV5-1 TRBD1 CASSLVRGPGETQYF TGCGCCAGCAGCTTGGTTAGGGGGCCCGGCGAGACCCAGTACTTC
- 15 TRBJ2-3 TRBV7-3 - CASSLGADYTDTQYF TGTGCCAGCAGCTTAGGGGCAGATTACACAGATACGCAGTATTTT
- 14 TRBJ2-1 TRBV6-6 TRBD2 CASSASGGANEQFF TGTGCCTCCTCTGCAAGCGGGGGGGCAAATGAGCAGTTCTTC
- 15 TRBJ1-5 TRBV19 TRBD1 CASGTADYSNQPQHF TGTGCCAGCGGGACAGCGGATTATAGCAATCAGCCCCAGCATTTT
- 13 TRBJ2-7 TRBV15 TRBD2 CAARDGGAYEQYF TGTGCCGCCCGGGACGGGGGGGCCTACGAGCAGTACTTC
once 13 TRBJ2-7 TRBV5-4 TRBD1 CASSNRGSYEQYF TGTGCCAGCAGCAACAGGGGATCCTACGAGCAGTACTTC
- 14 TRBJ1-5 TRBV7-8 - CASSLVRGAQPQHF TGTGCCAGCAGCTTAGTTCGGGGTGCCCAGCCCCAGCATTTT
- 15 TRBJ2-1 TRBV5-1 TRBD2 CASSFSGGKRNEQFF TGCGCCAGCAGTTTTAGCGGGGGTAAGCGCAATGAGCAGTTCTTC
few 11 TRBJ2-1 TRBV5-6 - CASSQYNEQFF TGTGCCAGCAGCCAATACAATGAGCAGTTCTTC
- 13 TRBJ1-1 TRBV29-1 - CSVERGGSGMAFF TGCAGCGTTGAGAGGGGAGGCTCGGGGATGGCTTTCTTT
- 15 TRBJ2-1 TRBV6-5 TRBD2 CASRVIAGGPYEQFF TGTGCCAGCAGGGTAATAGCGGGGGGGCCGTATGAGCAGTTCTTC
few 16 TRBJ1-5 TRBV6-1 - CASSEAYSGTGQPQHF TGTGCCAGCAGTGAAGCGTATAGCGGGACTGGACAGCCCCAGCATTTT
- 17 TRBJ1-6 TRBV19 - CASSPNEKPVGSSPLHF TGTGCCAGTAGCCCCAACGAGAAACCGGTAGGGAGTTCACCCCTCCACTTT
- 16 TRBJ2-7 TRBV5-5 TRBD2 CASSLSLAGRAYEQYF TGTGCCAGCAGCTTGAGTCTAGCGGGGAGAGCCTACGAGCAGTACTTC
- 18 TRBJ1-4 TRBV15 TRBD1 CATSSGTGGPQRDEKLFF TGTGCCACCAGCAGTGGGACAGGGGGGCCTCAACGGGATGAAAAACTGTTTTTT
- 14 TRBJ2-3 TRBV9 - CASSVGDSLDTQYF TGTGCCAGCAGCGTAGGGGACTCCCTCGATACGCAGTATTTT
- 14 TRBJ2-3 TRBV9 - CASSVGGLADTQYF TGTGCCAGCAGCGTAGGGGGGCTGGCAGATACGCAGTATTTT
- 14 TRBJ1-5 TRBV27 TRBD1 CASSSGQDVRPQHF TGTGCCAGCAGCTCCGGACAGGACGTGAGGCCCCAGCATTTT
- 17 TRBJ1-5 TRBV21-1 - CASSKDIRTGGSQPQHF TGTGCCAGCAGCAAAGACATACGGACTGGAGGTAGTCAGCCCCAGCATTTT
- 14 TRBJ1-1 TRBV2 - CASSPLGGGTEAFF TGTGCCAGCAGCCCCTTAGGTGGGGGGACTGAAGCTTTCTTT
- 16 TRBJ2-1 TRBV6-1 TRBD2 CASSGFSAGGRNEQFF TGTGCCAGCAGTGGTTTTTCAGCGGGGGGCAGAAATGAGCAGTTCTTC
- 12 TRBJ2-3 TRBV29-1 TRBD2 CSVAGYTDTQYF TGCAGCGTAGCGGGGTACACAGATACGCAGTATTTT
- 15 TRBJ1-2 TRBV4-2 - CASSPSLNLGYGYTF TGTGCCAGCAGCCCTAGTTTAAATCTCGGGTATGGCTACACCTTC
- 15 TRBJ1-5 TRBV6-4 - CASSEGGGTYQPQHF TGTGCCAGCAGTGAGGGAGGAGGCACCTATCAGCCCCAGCATTTT
- 14 TRBJ2-3 TRBV19 - CASSPGGGTDTQYF TGTGCCAGTAGCCCGGGGGGCGGCACAGATACGCAGTATTTT
- 11 TRBJ1-5 TRBV30 - CAWSAPPPQHF TGTGCCTGGAGTGCTCCTCCGCCCCAGCATTTT
- 13 TRBJ2-7 TRBV7-9 - CASSSSQGREQYF TGTGCCAGCAGCTCCTCCCAGGGGCGCGAGCAGTACTTC
- 13 TRBJ2-7 TRBV6-1 TRBD1 CASSAPGQEEQYF TGTGCCAGCAGTGCCCCCGGACAGGAGGAGCAGTACTTC
- 14 TRBJ1-2 TRBV7-9 - CASSSTTTYYGYTF TGTGCCAGCAGCTCAACGACAACCTACTATGGCTACACCTTC
- 17 TRBJ2-3 TRBV5-1 TRBD2 CASSLSSSGGSTDTQYF TGCGCCAGCAGCTTGAGCTCTAGCGGGGGGAGCACAGATACGCAGTATTTT
once 13 TRBJ2-7 TRBV6-5 TRBD2 CATQGTRLYEQYF TGTGCCACCCAAGGGACTAGACTCTACGAGCAGTACTTC
- 16 TRBJ1-5 TRBV6-6 - CASSYLGGVSPQPQHF TGTGCCAGCAGTTACTTAGGCGGGGTCTCCCCCCAGCCCCAGCATTTT
- 15 TRBJ2-1 TRBV7-3 TRBD1 CASSPDRSIYNEQFF TGTGCCAGCAGCCCGGACAGGTCTATCTACAATGAGCAGTTCTTC
- 13 TRBJ1-1 TRBV12-5 TRBD1 CASGSQGETEAFF TGTGCTAGTGGTTCTCAGGGGGAAACTGAAGCTTTCTTT
medium-sized 15 TRBJ1-5 TRBV6-6 TRBD1 CASRAGQGAWQPQHF TGTGCCAGCAGAGCCGGACAGGGGGCATGGCAGCCCCAGCATTTT
- 15 TRBJ1-4 TRBV30 - CAWSAWTAREEKLFF TGTGCCTGGAGTGCGTGGACGGCCAGGGAAGAAAAACTGTTTTTT
- 14 TRBJ1-2 TRBV7-2 - CASSLGGSNYGYTF TGTGCCAGCAGCTTAGGGGGCTCTAACTATGGCTACACCTTC
- 15 TRBJ1-1 TRBV18 TRBD1 CASSPQGAGGTEAFF TGTGCCAGCTCACCACAGGGGGCCGGGGGCACTGAAGCTTTCTTT
- 13 TRBJ2-5 TRBV2 - CASSEGAQETQYF TGTGCCAGCAGTGAAGGCGCGCAAGAGACCCAGTACTTC
- 14 TRBJ1-5 TRBV7-8 TRBD1 CASSFDRGGQPQHF TGTGCCAGCAGCTTCGACAGGGGGGGCCAGCCCCAGCATTTT